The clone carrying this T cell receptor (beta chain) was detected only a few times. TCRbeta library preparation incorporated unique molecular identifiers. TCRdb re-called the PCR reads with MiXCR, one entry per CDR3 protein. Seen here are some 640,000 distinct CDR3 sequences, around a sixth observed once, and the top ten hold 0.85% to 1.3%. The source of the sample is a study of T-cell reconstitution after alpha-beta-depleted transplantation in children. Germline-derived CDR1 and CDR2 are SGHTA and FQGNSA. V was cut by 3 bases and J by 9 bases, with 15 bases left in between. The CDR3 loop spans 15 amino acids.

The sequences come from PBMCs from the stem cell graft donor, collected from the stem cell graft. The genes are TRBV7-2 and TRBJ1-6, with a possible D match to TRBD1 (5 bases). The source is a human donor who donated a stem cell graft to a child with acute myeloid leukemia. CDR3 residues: CASSLDNSEGSPLHF. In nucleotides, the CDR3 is TGTGCCAGCAGCTTGGACAATTCGGAGGGTTCACCCCTCCACTTT.